Below, 12 T cell receptor beta chains from the same sample are listed, as sequenced in a study of regulatory T cells in long-lasting Graves disease. Time point in this sample: newly diagnosed GD, antithyroid drugs for less than 3 months. PBMCs provided the RNA from which the TCR library was made. Arm-PCR of CDR3 regions and iRepertoire HTBI primers were used to build TCR beta libraries. MiXCR, run by TCRdb on the multiplex PCR reads, gives a single entry per CDR3 protein. The sample contains approximately 400,000 distinct CDR3 sequences, around 16% of which appear only once. This same sample was also taken into another study, of T cells in Graves' hyperthyroidism and ophthalmopathy.

The starting material was peripheral blood mononuclear cells (PBMCs), obtained at new diagnosis, from a patient treated with antithyroid drugs. The receptor source for this set is a woman aged 35 to 49 with Graves disease.

This clonotype was observed a handful of times. V is TRBV6-2 or TRBV6-3 and J is TRBJ2-1; 7 nucleotides align to TRBD2. The CDR3 spans 17 residues. With V trimmed by 2 bases and J by 0 bases, 7 bases remained unmatched. In germline, CDR1 is MNHEY, CDR2 SVGEGT. The CDR3 region has the DNA TGTGCCAGCAGTTACGGGCGAGCGGGGAGCTCCTACAATGAGCAGTTCTTC. Residues: CASSYGRAGSSYNEQFF.

In its sample, this clonotype was seen many times. This sequence joins TRBV5-1 and TRBJ1-1; 9 nucleotides align to TRBD1. Germline CDR1 reads SGHRS; CDR2 reads YFSETQ. After removal of 0 bases from V and 4 bases from J, the junction contained 4 bases not matched to a gene. CDR3 length: 15 residues. CDR3: CASSLDRGQFTEAFF. As DNA, the CDR3 is TGCGCCAGCAGCTTGGACAGGGGGCAATTCACTGAAGCTTTCTTT.

This clonotype was recorded many times. The chain has TRBV12-3 or TRBV12-4 and TRBJ1-5; D may be TRBD1 (5 bases). V gave up 6 bases and J gave up 4 bases, with 10 bases separating them. The length of the CDR3 is 13 residues. The CDR3 DNA reads as TGTGCCAGCAGCCAGGGACGGAATCAGCCCCAGCATTTT. Its translation: CASSQGRNQPQHF.

The gene calls are TRBV19 and TRBJ2-2, with 7 bases that match TRBD2. CDR3 length: 14 amino acids. J gave up 5 bases and V 6 bases, and 6 bases lay outside the gene matches. Germline V gives CDR1 LNHDA, CDR2 SQIVND (reference sequence). CDR3 amino acids: CASRGGRRTGELFF. CDR3 bases: TGTGCCAGTAGGGGCGGGAGACGAACCGGGGAGCTGTTTTTT.

This clonotype was seen repeatedly, ten times or more. V gene TRBV12-3 or TRBV12-4 combines with J gene TRBJ2-5; the match to TRBD1 covers 9 bases. The CDR3 contains 15 residues. V was pared by 6 bases and J by 5 bases, with 10 bases of the junction left unmatched. CDR3 sequence: CASRPGTGFQETQYF. The CDR3 nucleotides are TGTGCCAGCAGGCCCGGGACAGGGTTCCAGGAGACCCAGTACTTC.

This clonotype has a count of ten or more. The chain joins TRBV3-1 to TRBJ1-2, with 12 bases identical to TRBD1. CDR1 is LGHDT and CDR2 is YNNKEL in the germline V gene (reference sequence). The CDR3 has 16 residues. V dropped 3 bases and J dropped 6; count of bases not matched to a gene: 8. CDR3 in amino acids: CASSQFGTGGTDGYTF. The CDR3 DNA is TGTGCCAGCAGCCAGTTCGGGACAGGGGGCACGGATGGCTACACCTTC.

In its sample, this clonotype was seen many times. The chain couples TRBV6-5 to TRBJ2-2; D might be TRBD2 (5 bases). The germline V and J ends were trimmed by 2 bases and 5 bases, with 9 bases remaining between them. Germline V lookup: CDR1 MNHEY, CDR2 SVGAGI. CDR3 length: 14 residues. The CDR3 reads CASSYTRGTGELFF. CDR3 nucleotides: TGTGCCAGCAGTTACACTAGAGGTACCGGGGAGCTGTTTTTT.

This clonotype occurred many times. The gene calls are TRBV13 and TRBJ2-5; TRBD2 matches 13 bases. CDR3 size: 16 residues. Germline V gene sequence: CDR1 PRHDT, CDR2 FYEKMQ (reference sequence). Trimming at V came to 1 base and at J to 4 bases, leaving 3 bases not matched to a gene. The CDR3 region is CASSLVRTSGRETQYF. CDR3 nucleotides: TGTGCCAGCAGCTTAGTCCGGACTAGCGGGAGAGAGACCCAGTACTTC. The full variable domain, in which reference TRBV13 and TRBJ2-5 provide the parts outside the CDR3, is AAGVIQSPRHLIKEKRETATLKCYPIPRHDTVYWYQQGPGQDPQFLISFYEKMQSDKGSIPDRFSAQQFSDYHSELNMSSLELGDSALYFCASSLVRTSGRETQYFGPGTRLLVL.

This clonotype was observed many times. This sequence joins TRBV2 and TRBJ1-2; TRBD1 aligns across 9 bases. This CDR3 spans 13 amino acids. The junction had 3 bases not matched to a gene; V was cut back by 4 bases and J by 6 bases. In germline, CDR1 is SNHLY, CDR2 FYNNEI. This CDR3 reads CASSATGGDGYTF. The DNA of the CDR3 is TGTGCCAGCAGTGCGACAGGGGGGGATGGCTACACCTTC.

This clonotype has a count of ten or more. The V call is TRBV9, the J call TRBJ2-6; 9 nucleotides align to TRBD2. CDR1 SGDLS and CDR2 YYNGEE come from the germline V gene. Losses at the gene ends were 0 bases for V and 4 bases for J; bases not matched to a gene: 11. This CDR3 has 19 residues. CDR3 amino acids: CASSVALRGRAEGANVLTF. DNA of the CDR3: TGTGCCAGCAGCGTAGCTCTGCGCGGGAGGGCCGAAGGGGCCAACGTCCTGACTTTC.

Many counts were recorded for this clonotype. The chain has TRBV7-2 and TRBJ2-1; perhaps D is TRBD1 or TRBD2 (5 bases each). V lost 5 bases and J lost 1, with 21 bases in between. CDR1 SGHTA and CDR2 FQGNSA come from the germline V gene. This CDR3 has 18 amino acids. CDR3 in amino acids: CASSTISSRDPSYNEQFF. The CDR3 DNA is TGTGCCAGCAGCACTATATCGTCCCGGGACCCATCCTACAATGAGCAGTTCTTC.

Worth noting for this clonotype: Sequence at one end of the junction differs from germline and may be a read error. The genes are TRBV19 and TRBJ2-7; unclear D gene. This CDR3 is 13 amino acids long. CDR1 and CDR2 (germline): LNHDA, SQIVND (reference sequence). As DNA, the CDR3 is TGTGCCAGTAGTCCACTCCTGGGGTACGAGCAGTGCTTC. Protein product: CASSPLLGYEQCF.